Included here is one T cell receptor beta chain sequence, with context. Its antigen remains unidentified. This entry belongs to a study of CD4+ T cells in melanoma. The CDR3 has 15 amino acids. Trimming removed 2 bases from V and 0 bases from J, with 11 bases in between. Germline V gene sequence: CDR1 SGHAT, CDR2 FQDESV (reference sequence). Repertoires were generated with immunoSEQ multiplex PCR, while TCRdb's copy carries only in-frame clones and drops some. The sample has 52,000 or so clones; roughly three quarters are singletons. Broader study findings: Reportedly, melanoma neoantigen-specific CD4+ T cells showed varied differentiation states. CD8+ T cell, macrophage and B cell function reportedly correlated with neoantigen-specific CD4+ T cells.

The chain links TRBV11-1 to TRBJ2-7; possibly TRBD1 or TRBD2 for D (7 bases each). The sample taken for sequencing was tumor tissue. The TCR was taken from a human donor with melanoma. The CDR3, as DNA: TGTGCCAGCAGCTTACAGGGGGGGAACTCCTACGAGCAGTACTTC. It codes for CASSLQGGNSYEQYF.